This is a list of T cell receptor beta chains from one sample in a study of shared clonotypes between healthy human individuals. This table comes from immunoSEQ multiplex PCR, and its TCRdb copy is limited to in-frame clones, with some not included. Altogether about 2 million clones are present, roughly 94% being singletons, with the ten largest covering around 1.1%. Sequencing was carried out using naive CD8+ T cells sorted from blood. The source is a man aged 18 to 29 in good health. Each CDR3 is given without its conserved first and last residue. Each record gives: V gene, J gene, CDR3 length, clone size, CDR3 protein. The size entry is marked missing in some rows and otherwise reads once, few, many or a size class.

V gene: TRBV13
J gene: TRBJ1-1
CDR3 length: 13
clone size: -
CDR3 protein: ASSSGGRGNTEAF

V gene: TRBV2
J gene: TRBJ2-7
CDR3 length: 10
clone size: -
CDR3 protein: ASSYYTYEQY

V gene: TRBV4-3
J gene: TRBJ2-7
CDR3 length: 14
clone size: -
CDR3 protein: ASSQGLGTGEYEQY

V gene: TRBV6-1
J gene: TRBJ1-5
CDR3 length: 14
clone size: -
CDR3 protein: ASSEATAYSNQPQH

V gene: TRBV27
J gene: TRBJ1-1
CDR3 length: 12
clone size: -
CDR3 protein: ASSLGGTGTEAF

V gene: TRBV10-2
J gene: TRBJ2-2
CDR3 length: 13
clone size: -
CDR3 protein: ASNTRASFTGELF

V gene: TRBV7-3
J gene: TRBJ2-6
CDR3 length: 13
clone size: -
CDR3 protein: ASSLSGAGANVLT

V gene: TRBV7-2
J gene: TRBJ2-1
CDR3 length: 12
clone size: few
CDR3 protein: ASSPRPGGNEQF

V gene: TRBV10-1
J gene: TRBJ2-1
CDR3 length: 13
clone size: -
CDR3 protein: ASSETGGFYNEQF

V gene: TRBV5-1
J gene: TRBJ2-7
CDR3 length: 11
clone size: -
CDR3 protein: ASSTTGEREQY

V gene: TRBV12-5
J gene: TRBJ2-7
CDR3 length: 10
clone size: -
CDR3 protein: ASGPRAYEQY

V gene: TRBV7-6
J gene: TRBJ1-1
CDR3 length: 10
clone size: -
CDR3 protein: ASSSGQGLAF

V gene: TRBV13
J gene: TRBJ2-7
CDR3 length: 17
clone size: -
CDR3 protein: ASSSGTSGGPHTSYEQY

V gene: TRBV9
J gene: TRBJ2-1
CDR3 length: 13
clone size: -
CDR3 protein: ASSVAGGVYNEQF

V gene: TRBV13
J gene: TRBJ1-2
CDR3 length: 13
clone size: -
CDR3 protein: ASSLTGGGKDGYT

V gene: TRBV6-5
J gene: TRBJ2-1
CDR3 length: 13
clone size: -
CDR3 protein: ASSYTLAGGDEQF

V gene: TRBV4-1
J gene: TRBJ2-1
CDR3 length: 13
clone size: -
CDR3 protein: ASSQEAVRYNEQF

V gene: TRBV27
J gene: TRBJ1-6
CDR3 length: 11
clone size: -
CDR3 protein: ASTQGIGSPLH

V gene: TRBV5-4
J gene: TRBJ1-3
CDR3 length: 14
clone size: -
CDR3 protein: ASSLVVGARGNTIY

V gene: TRBV5-6
J gene: TRBJ1-5
CDR3 length: 11
clone size: few
CDR3 protein: ASSYGQNQPQH

V gene: TRBV6-5
J gene: TRBJ1-1
CDR3 length: 11
clone size: -
CDR3 protein: ASSLGQNTEAF

V gene: TRBV4-1
J gene: TRBJ1-1
CDR3 length: 11
clone size: -
CDR3 protein: ASSRTMNTEAF

V gene: TRBV4-1
J gene: TRBJ2-2
CDR3 length: 11
clone size: -
CDR3 protein: ASTSTGGGELF

V gene: TRBV9
J gene: TRBJ2-1
CDR3 length: 12
clone size: -
CDR3 protein: ASSAGVSYNEQF

V gene: TRBV6-5
J gene: TRBJ2-1
CDR3 length: 12
clone size: once
CDR3 protein: ASSYGGVGNEQF

V gene: TRBV4-3
J gene: TRBJ2-1
CDR3 length: 16
clone size: -
CDR3 protein: ASSPRGLAGGGDNEQF

V gene: TRBV27
J gene: TRBJ1-2
CDR3 length: 12
clone size: once
CDR3 protein: ASRQGQGNYGYT

V gene: TRBV30
J gene: TRBJ2-1
CDR3 length: 12
clone size: -
CDR3 protein: AWSDDPTFNEQF

V gene: TRBV6-5
J gene: TRBJ2-2
CDR3 length: 13
clone size: -
CDR3 protein: ASSYKDPDTGELF

V gene: TRBV6-5
J gene: TRBJ1-5
CDR3 length: 12
clone size: -
CDR3 protein: ASSPGGAWQPQH

V gene: TRBV2
J gene: TRBJ1-5
CDR3 length: 10
clone size: -
CDR3 protein: ASSLGWQPQH

V gene: TRBV27
J gene: TRBJ1-5
CDR3 length: 14
clone size: -
CDR3 protein: ASSLSWAYSNQPQH

V gene: TRBV5-1
J gene: TRBJ2-1
CDR3 length: 14
clone size: -
CDR3 protein: ASSLAVSGMYNEQF

V gene: TRBV29-1
J gene: TRBJ1-1
CDR3 length: 10
clone size: -
CDR3 protein: SVHQEYTEAF

V gene: TRBV29-1
J gene: TRBJ1-2
CDR3 length: 8
clone size: -
CDR3 protein: SVDGYGYT

V gene: TRBV9
J gene: TRBJ2-7
CDR3 length: 13
clone size: -
CDR3 protein: ASSPTGTVDYEQY

V gene: TRBV14
J gene: TRBJ2-7
CDR3 length: 13
clone size: -
CDR3 protein: ASSQDSESPYEQY

V gene: TRBV7-9
J gene: TRBJ2-1
CDR3 length: 11
clone size: -
CDR3 protein: AWRTTGDNEQF

V gene: TRBV11-2
J gene: TRBJ1-4
CDR3 length: 16
clone size: -
CDR3 protein: ASSLGPSGTHTNEKLF

V gene: TRBV5-1
J gene: TRBJ2-7
CDR3 length: 13
clone size: -
CDR3 protein: ASSVKDKVSYEQY